This TCR beta chain was profiled in a study of neurological immune-mediated disorders. TCRdb re-called the 5' RACE reads with MiXCR, one entry per CDR3 protein. The table lists 25,000 to 30,000 distinct CDR3 sequences, 15% to 20% of them singletons, with 4.5% to 5% in the top ten. The CDR3 spans 14 residues. V lost 6 bases, J lost 0 bases, and 8 bases stayed unmatched. Germline CDR1 and CDR2: DFQATT and SNEGSKA (reference sequence). This clonotype was picked up many times. Time point: technical triplicate 3. Sorted libraries drew on 850,000 to 1,000,000 CD4+ or CD8+ T cells. The chain recombines TRBV20-1 with TRBJ2-7, with 7 bases that match TRBD2. Sequencing used CD4+ T cells from blood. This receptor was taken from a female donor with HTLV-1-associated myelopathy (HAM/TSP). The CDR3 nucleotides read TGCAGTGCCCGGAGCGGGGCCCGCTCCTACGAGCAGTACTTC. Encoded protein: CSARSGARSYEQYF.